This TCR beta chain was captured by sequencing in a study of control samples from healthy donors and cancer patients. This table comes from immunoSEQ multiplex PCR, and its TCRdb copy is limited to in-frame clones, with some not included. The sample has about 180,000 clones, 85% to 90% seen once. The sequencing sample was made of blood. This receptor was identified in a woman aged 50 to 60 in good health.

The CDR3 region has the DNA TGTGCCGGAAAGGACAGGGTGTCCTACGAGCAGTACTTC. Translated: CAGKDRVSYEQYF. V gene TRBV6-5 combines with J gene TRBJ2-7; 8 bases agree with TRBD1. CDR3 length equals 13 residues. The V and J ends lost 11 bases and 1 base, in that order; junction bases with no gene match: 7. Germline V gives CDR1 MNHEY, CDR2 SVGAGI.